This TCR beta chain was identified during a study of radiotherapy plus CTLA-4 blockade in lung cancer. Clones were sequenced by immunoSEQ multiplex PCR, and TCRdb holds only the in-frame ones, with some missing. The table has some 45,000 clones, around 77% seen once; the top ten hold roughly 7.6%. The table lists this clone with a few counts. Germline assignment: CDR1 SGHAT and CDR2 FQDESV (reference sequence). Trimming took 1 base from V and 3 from J, leaving 6 bases between them. CDR3 length: 13 residues. This receptor was taken from a human donor with non-small cell lung cancer who had stable disease on radiotherapy plus ipilimumab. Material: peripheral blood, obtained from a patient treated with radiotherapy plus ipilimumab. The rearrangement joins TRBV11-1 to TRBJ2-5; no firm D call. The CDR3, as DNA: TGTGCCAGCAGCTTAGTAGGGAAAGAGACCCAGTACTTC. Translating gives CASSLVGKETQYF. Supplemented by reference TRBV11-1 and TRBJ2-5, the full variable domain reads EAEVAQSPRYKITEKSQAVAFWCDPISGHATLYWYRQILGQGPELLVQFQDESVVDDSQLPKDRFSAERLKGVDSTLKIQPAELGDSAMYLCASSLVGKETQYFGPGTRLLVL.